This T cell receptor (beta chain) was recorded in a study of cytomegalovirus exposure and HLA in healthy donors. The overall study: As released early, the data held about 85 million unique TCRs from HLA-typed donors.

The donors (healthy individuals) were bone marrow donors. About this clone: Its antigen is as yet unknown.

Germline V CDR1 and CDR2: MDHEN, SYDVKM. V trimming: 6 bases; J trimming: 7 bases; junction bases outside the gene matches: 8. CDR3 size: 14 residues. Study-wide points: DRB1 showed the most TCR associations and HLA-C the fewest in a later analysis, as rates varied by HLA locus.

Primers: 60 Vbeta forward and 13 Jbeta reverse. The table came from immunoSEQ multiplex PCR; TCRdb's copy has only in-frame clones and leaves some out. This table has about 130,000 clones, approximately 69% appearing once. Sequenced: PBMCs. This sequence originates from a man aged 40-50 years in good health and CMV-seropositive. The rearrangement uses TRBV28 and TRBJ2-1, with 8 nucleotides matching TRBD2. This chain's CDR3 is CASRPPSGSNEQFF. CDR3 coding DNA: TGTGCCAGCAGACCCCCCAGCGGGAGTAATGAGCAGTTCTTC.